These 26 T cell receptor beta chains share one sample of origin, sequenced in a study of T-cell reconstitution after alpha-beta-depleted transplantation in children. The library targeted TCRbeta and was prepared with unique molecular identifiers. MiXCR, run by TCRdb on the PCR reads, gives a single entry per CDR3 protein. The table lists about 540,000 distinct CDR3 sequences, about 16% of them singletons. Sequenced material: PBMCs from the stem cell graft donor, taken from the stem cell graft. These receptors all come from a human donor who donated a stem cell graft to a child with acute lymphoblastic leukemia.

There are a few counts of this clonotype. The V gene is TRBV20-1, the J gene TRBJ1-5; 8 bases map to TRBD1. The V gene's germline CDR1 is DFQATT and CDR2 SNEGSKA (reference sequence). The J segment lost 4 bases and the V segment lost 6 bases, leaving 11 bases of the junction unmatched. The CDR3 contains 15 residues. This chain's CDR3 is CSARGQGRANQPQHF. CDR3 DNA: TGCAGTGCCCGCGGACAGGGACGCGCGAATCAGCCCCAGCATTTT.

In its sample, this clonotype was seen a few times. The CDR3: CASSRGAVGHGYTF. The CDR3 nucleotides read TGCGCCAGCAGCCGCGGGGCTGTAGGGCATGGCTACACCTTC. V usage is TRBV5-1 and J usage is TRBJ1-2; D is perhaps TRBD1 (5 bases). CDR3 length: 14 amino acids. Germline CDR1 reads SGHRS; CDR2 reads YFSETQ. Trimming left V 4 bases short and J 6 bases short, with 16 bases between.

This clonotype was detected a few times. At one end, the junction sequence differs from germline, possibly due to a read error. The V gene is TRBV4-1, the J gene TRBJ2-2; D perhaps matches TRBD1 (5 bases). The CDR3 has 14 residues. Germline-derived CDR1 and CDR2 are MGHRA and YSYEKL. Written as DNA, the CDR3 is TGCGCCAGCAGCCAAGGACAGAACTCCGGGGAGCTGTTTTTT. It encodes CASSQGQNSGELFF.

The sample holds a few counts of this clonotype. In DNA, the CDR3 is TGTGCCAGCAGTGGGGCAACGAGGGGTGGAAATTCACCCCTCCACTTT. It yields the protein CASSGATRGGNSPLHF. This sequence joins TRBV25-1 and TRBJ1-6; D is possibly TRBD1 (5 bases). V lost 4 bases and J lost 7, with 17 bases in between. This CDR3 comprises 16 residues. CDR1 and CDR2 from the germline V gene are MGHDK and SYGVNS.

CDR3: CASSLAISGGAEAFF. The DNA of the CDR3 is TGTGCCAGCAGCTTGGCGATTTCAGGGGGCGCTGAAGCTTTCTTT. This sequence joins TRBV5-6 and TRBJ1-1, with TRBD1 identical over 8 bases. The CDR3 covers 15 residues. CDR1 and CDR2 from the germline V gene are SGHDT and YYEEEE. V lost 0 bases, J lost 6 bases, and 7 bases stayed unmatched.

This clonotype has only a few counts. The V call is TRBV18, the J call TRBJ2-1, with 12 bases aligning to TRBD2. The CDR3 extends over 17 amino acids. Germline V gene sequence: CDR1 KGHSH, CDR2 LQKENI. Trimming removed 3 bases from V and 6 bases from J; junction bases left unmatched: 9. CDR3 sequence reads: CASSPRLAGADSNEQFF. CDR3 nucleotide sequence: TGTGCCAGCTCACCTAGACTAGCGGGAGCTGATTCCAATGAGCAGTTCTTC.

CDR3 region: CASSLGWRTSSYEQYF. CDR3 DNA sequence: TGTGCCAGCAGCTTAGGATGGCGTACGAGCTCCTACGAGCAGTACTTC. The chain uses TRBV7-2 and TRBJ2-7; D gene uncertain. The CDR3 totals 16 residues. The germline gives CDR1 SGHTA, CDR2 FQGNSA. Trimming left V 1 base short and J 0 bases short, with 13 bases between.

The chain is built from TRBV4-2 and TRBJ2-1; D might be TRBD2 (6 bases). V lost 10 bases to trimming and J lost 6 bases, with 19 bases between them. The CDR3 is made up of 14 amino acids. From germline, CDR1 is LGHNA and CDR2 YNFKEQ. In DNA form, the CDR3 reads TGTGCCATGAGCGGCGGGGTCCGTAGCAATGAGCAGTTCTTC. It yields the protein CAMSGGVRSNEQFF.

This clonotype was seen a few times. This rearrangement joins TRBV12-3 or TRBV12-4 to TRBJ1-1; no reliable D call. V dropped 1 base and J dropped 6 bases, with 6 bases sitting between them. CDR3 length: 12 amino acids. For the CDR3, the DNA is TGTGCCAGCAGTTTAGGATTTGCTGAAGCTTTCTTT. Residues: CASSLGFAEAFF.

This clonotype was counted only a few times. In nucleotides, the CDR3 is TGTGCCAGCAGCGGCAACAGGGAGACCTCCTACAATGAGCAGTTCTTC. Translation: CASSGNRETSYNEQFF. The chain joins TRBV9 to TRBJ2-1, with D tentatively TRBD1 (6 bases). Per germline, CDR1 SGDLS and CDR2 YYNGEE. Between the trimmed V and J ends, which lost 3 bases and 0 bases, there was a span of 13 bases. The CDR3 extends over 16 amino acids.

V gene TRBV19 combines with J gene TRBJ2-3; maybe TRBD2 (6 bases). Between the trimmed V and J ends, which lost 3 bases and 0 bases, there was a span of 13 bases. The CDR3 contains 16 residues. The germline CDR1 and CDR2 sequences are LNHDA and SQIVND (reference sequence). In nucleotides, the CDR3 is TGTGCCAGTAGTATCGGGAGCGGGTCTAGCACAGATACGCAGTATTTT. Translating gives CASSIGSGSSTDTQYF.

This clonotype turned up a few times. The V call is TRBV10-3, the J call TRBJ2-1; maybe TRBD2 (5 bases). Between the trimmed V and J ends, which lost 7 bases and 2 bases, there was a span of 12 bases. CDR1 ENHRY and CDR2 SYGVKD come from the germline V gene. There are 14 residues in the CDR3. The CDR3 spells CAINEEGTYNEQFF. The CDR3 nucleotides read TGTGCCATCAATGAAGAGGGTACCTACAATGAGCAGTTCTTC.

The chain uses TRBV5-1 and TRBJ2-5; 11 bases are shared with TRBD1. Losses at the gene ends were 5 bases for V and 1 base for J; bases not matched to a gene: 7. Germline V CDR1 and CDR2: SGHRS, YFSETQ. The CDR3 is 16 residues long. The CDR3 is CASRLRTGGGQETQYF. The CDR3 DNA reads TGCGCCAGCAGGCTACGGACAGGGGGCGGCCAAGAGACCCAGTACTTC.

This clonotype occurred a few times. The chain's CDR3 is CASSLHGRTSGRAYNEQFF. As DNA, the CDR3 is TGTGCCAGCAGCTTACATGGAAGGACTAGCGGGAGGGCCTACAATGAGCAGTTCTTC. The V gene is TRBV7-3, the J gene TRBJ2-1; 15 bases are shared with TRBD2. CDR1 and CDR2 from the germline V gene are SGHTA and FQGTGA. This CDR3 is 19 amino acids long. V shed 2 bases, J shed 2 bases, and the junction held 7 bases outside the gene matches.

Many counts were recorded for this clonotype. V gene TRBV6-1 combines with J gene TRBJ2-1; the match to TRBD2 covers 13 bases. Germline loops: CDR1 MNHNS, CDR2 SASEGT. This CDR3 is built from 15 residues. Germline trimming cut 4 bases from V and 6 bases from J; bases unmatched to any gene: 3. The CDR3 DNA sequence: TGTGCCAGCAGTGCACTAGCGGGAGGGGGCAATGAGCAGTTCTTC. It codes for CASSALAGGGNEQFF.

In its sample, this clonotype was seen a few times. The chain carries TRBV27 and TRBJ1-5; no reliable D call. V lost 3 bases and J 6 bases, leaving 9 bases between the germline ends. Germline V gives CDR1 MNHEY, CDR2 SMNVEV (reference sequence). CDR3 length equals 13 residues. The CDR3 spells CASSFGVRQPQHF. In DNA, the CDR3 is TGTGCCAGCAGTTTTGGGGTTCGTCAGCCCCAGCATTTT.

The chain joins TRBV9 to TRBJ2-2; TRBD1 agrees at 8 bases. This CDR3 comprises 15 residues. J was trimmed by 7 bases and V by 3 bases; bases with no gene match: 8. Germline CDR1 and CDR2: SGDLS and YYNGEE. The chain's CDR3 is CASSGQGAQGGELFF. CDR3 DNA sequence: TGTGCCAGCAGCGGGCAGGGGGCGCAAGGCGGGGAGCTGTTTTTT.

This clonotype was recorded a few times. The V and J genes are TRBV11-2 and TRBJ1-1; D ambiguous. Germline CDR1 is SGHAT and CDR2 is FQNNGV. The CDR3 covers 12 residues. Trimming pared 2 bases from V and 9 bases from J, leaving 10 bases between. CDR3 coding DNA: TGTGCCAGCAGCTTAAGGGAAGGGAAAGCTTTCTTT. Encoded protein: CASSLREGKAFF.

The V gene is TRBV6-5, the J gene TRBJ2-3; no clear D gene. Germline CDR1 is MNHEY and CDR2 is SVGAGI. Trimming left V 7 bases short and J 2 bases short, with 7 bases between. CDR3 size: 12 residues. CDR3 bases: TGTGCCAGCAAAGGCTACACAGATACGCAGTATTTT. Protein sequence: CASKGYTDTQYF.

The chain recombines TRBV5-1 with TRBJ1-1; 8 bases fit TRBD1. The germline V gene encodes CDR1 SGHRS and CDR2 YFSETQ. J was trimmed by 3 bases and V by 1 base; bases with no gene match: 2. This CDR3 region has 14 residues. The CDR3 is CASSLMTGDTEAFF. As DNA, the CDR3 is TGCGCCAGCAGCTTGATGACAGGGGACACTGAAGCTTTCTTT.

This clonotype was counted only a few times. CDR3: CASSPRDRRQETQYF. CDR3 DNA sequence: TGTGCCAGCAGTCCCCGGGACAGGCGACAAGAGACCCAGTACTTC. V and J are TRBV27 and TRBJ2-5; 8 nucleotides align to TRBD1. Trimming removed 5 bases from V and 2 bases from J; junction bases left unmatched: 7. This CDR3 is built from 15 residues. The germline V gene has CDR1 MNHEY and CDR2 SMNVEV (reference sequence).

The genes are TRBV27 and TRBJ2-2, with TRBD2 identical over 13 bases. Germline V gene data show CDR1 as MNHEY and CDR2 as SMNVEV (reference sequence). The CDR3 runs 16 residues. J was trimmed by 8 bases and V by 4 bases; bases with no gene match: 7. CDR3 nucleotides: TGTGCCAGCAGTTCCTGGACTAGCGGGAGTTTGGGGGAGCTGTTTTTT. Translating it yields CASSSWTSGSLGELFF.

The chain couples TRBV24-1 to TRBJ1-4, with 9 nucleotides matching TRBD1. Trimming cost V 7 bases and J 6 bases; bases outside gene matches: 8. From germline, CDR1 is KGHDR and CDR2 SFDVKD. This CDR3 has 15 amino acids. The CDR3 protein is CATSGNWTGDEKLFF. The CDR3 bases are TGTGCCACCAGCGGAAACTGGACAGGGGATGAAAAACTGTTTTTT.

For the CDR3, the DNA is TGCGCCAGCAGCACGGGGACTAGCGGACCCTACGAGCAGTACTTC. The encoded protein is CASSTGTSGPYEQYF. J is TRBJ2-7 and V is TRBV5-1, with TRBD2 matching over 11 bases. Losses at the gene ends were 4 bases for V and 2 bases for J; bases not matched to a gene: 5. CDR3 length: 15 amino acids. Germline CDR1 SGHRS, CDR2 YFSETQ.

The sample holds many counts of this clonotype. Sequence at one end of the junction differs from germline and may be a read error. J is TRBJ1-5 and V is TRBV5-1; D is undetermined. The CDR3 runs to 14 residues. From germline, CDR1 is SGHRS and CDR2 YFSETQ. CDR3 amino acids: CASSLGSSNQPQHF. CDR3 nucleotide sequence: TGTGCCAGCAGTTTGGGTTCCAGCAATCAGCCCCAGCATTTT.

The CDR3 protein is CASRPGTATYNEQFF. CDR3 DNA sequence: TGCGCCAGCAGACCTGGGACGGCGACCTACAATGAGCAGTTCTTC. The chain uses TRBV5-1 and TRBJ2-1; the D call may be TRBD1 or TRBD2 (5 bases each). V shed 5 bases and J shed 2 bases, with 14 bases lying between them. The CDR3 loop spans 15 amino acids. From germline, CDR1 is SGHRS and CDR2 YFSETQ.